One sample yielded the 19 T cell receptor beta chains listed below, sequenced in a study of T cell responses to AZD1222 COVID-19 vaccine. TCRdb's copy holds only in-frame clones and misses some; the assay was immunoSEQ multiplex PCR. The sample lists about 110,000 clones; more than 80% were seen once. The specimen comprised peripheral blood, sampled on day 0 of AZD1222 vaccination. The receptors here all came from an adult in good health.

The gene calls are TRBV24-1 and TRBJ2-7; D gene ambiguous. CDR1 KGHDR and CDR2 SFDVKD come from the germline V gene. The V end was cut by 3 bases, the J end by 5 bases, with 10 bases between. The CDR3 extends over 13 amino acids. Here the CDR3 DNA reads TGTGCCACCAGTGATCGCACGGCGGACGAGCAGTACTTC. This sequence encodes CATSDRTADEQYF.

The chain uses TRBV10-3 and TRBJ2-7; a possible D gene is TRBD1 (6 bases). The germline V and J ends were trimmed by 0 bases and 6 bases, with 9 bases remaining between them. Germline-derived CDR1 and CDR2 are ENHRY and SYGVKD. The CDR3 sequence is 13 residues long. The DNA for the CDR3 is TGTGCCATCAGTGAGTCGGGCAGGGGCGAGCAGTACTTC. Its protein product is CAISESGRGEQYF.

The chain recombines TRBV5-1 with TRBJ2-3; TRBD2 might be the D (5 bases). The CDR3 is 15 amino acids. V gave up 2 bases and J gave up 0 bases, with 10 bases separating them. Germline V gene sequence: CDR1 SGHRS, CDR2 YFSETQ. Here the CDR3 reads CASSFSATSTDTQYF. The CDR3, as DNA: TGCGCCAGCAGCTTTAGCGCCACTAGCACAGATACGCAGTATTTT.

The rearrangement uses TRBV2 and TRBJ1-2, with unresolved D. Germline CDR1 and CDR2: SNHLY and FYNNEI. The CDR3 extends over 14 amino acids. V lost 0 bases and J lost 2, with 7 bases in between. CDR3 nucleotides: TGTGCCAGCAGTGAAGCGGCAAGCAACTATGGCTACACCTTC. This encodes CASSEAASNYGYTF.

Written as DNA, the CDR3 is TGTGCCAGCTCATTTGTGACAGGGACTAATGAAAAACTGTTTTTT. Residues: CASSFVTGTNEKLFF. The chain links TRBV18 to TRBJ1-4, with 7 bases fitting TRBD1. The CDR3 spans 15 residues. V was clipped by 5 bases and J by 2 bases; unmatched bases: 5. Germline V gene data show CDR1 as KGHSH and CDR2 as LQKENI.

The chain's CDR3 is CASSRETSGRVYNEQFF. The CDR3 nucleotides read TGTGCCAGCAGCAGGGAAACTAGCGGGAGGGTGTACAATGAGCAGTTCTTC. This chain uses TRBV9 with TRBJ2-1; 13 nucleotides match TRBD2. J was trimmed by 4 bases and V by 4 bases; bases with no gene match: 8. CDR1 and CDR2 (germline): SGDLS, YYNGEE. The CDR3 length is 17 residues.

This chain uses TRBV30 with TRBJ2-1; a possible D gene is TRBD2 (5 bases). Germline-derived CDR1 and CDR2 are GTSNPN and SVGIG (reference sequence). The CDR3 is 13 residues long. The ends were cut back, 0 bases at V and 8 bases at J, with 11 bases in the middle. This chain's CDR3 is CAWSVRGLHEQFF. The CDR3 nucleotides are TGTGCCTGGAGTGTACGTGGACTTCATGAGCAGTTCTTC. Full variable domain (remainder filled in from reference TRBV30 and TRBJ2-1): SQTIHQWPATLVQPVGSPLSLECTVEGTSNPNLYWYRQAAGRGLQLLFYSVGIGQISSEVPQNLSASRPQDRQFILSSKKLLLSDSGFYLCAWSVRGLHEQFFGPGTRLTVL.

The chain joins TRBV20-1 to TRBJ2-7, with a possible D match to TRBD2 (5 bases). The CDR3 has 10 residues. CDR1 is DFQATT and CDR2 is SNEGSKA in the germline V gene (reference sequence). The CDR3 loop reads CKPRVNEQYF. CDR3 sequence (DNA): TGCAAACCGAGGGTGAACGAGCAGTACTTC.

The rearrangement joins TRBV6-1 to TRBJ2-3; TRBD1 or TRBD2 may be the D gene (5 bases each). The CDR3 length is 16 residues. V gave up 2 bases and J gave up 4 bases, with 16 bases separating them. CDR1 is MNHNS, CDR2 SASEGT, per germline. This chain's CDR3 is CASSESWGSEADTQYF. In nucleotides, the CDR3 is TGTGCCAGCAGTGAATCCTGGGGGAGTGAGGCAGATACGCAGTATTTT.

This chain connects TRBV6-5 to TRBJ1-2; D is unclear. CDR3 length: 13 amino acids. From germline, CDR1 is MNHEY and CDR2 SVGAGI. Trimming took 7 bases from V and 5 from J, leaving 14 bases between them. CDR3 nucleotide sequence: TGTGCCAGCACGGAGGCCCGATCGTATGGCTACACCTTC. Its protein product is CASTEARSYGYTF.

V is TRBV6-5 and J is TRBJ2-2; no clear D gene. Germline V lookup: CDR1 MNHEY, CDR2 SVGAGI. This CDR3 spans 14 amino acids. Trimming shortened V by 4 bases and J by 0 bases, and 6 bases separated the two germline ends. The CDR3 DNA sequence: TGTGCCAGCAGTTCGCCATCGAACACCGGGGAGCTGTTTTTT. Its translation: CASSSPSNTGELFF.

The chain has TRBV28 and TRBJ1-4; 9 bases map to TRBD1. The CDR3 runs to 14 residues. J gave up 10 bases and V 5 bases, and 8 bases lay outside the gene matches. Germline V CDR1 and CDR2: MDHEN, SYDVKM. DNA of the CDR3: TGTGCCAGCAGTCCAACAGGGGGCCTTGCAAAACTGTTTTTT. Its translation: CASSPTGGLAKLFF.

The table lists this clone with a count of one. V usage is TRBV3-1 (or the pseudogene TRBV3-2) and J usage is TRBJ1-6, with TRBD1 as a possible D gene (5 bases). The CDR3 totals 15 residues. Germline assignment: CDR1 LGHDT and CDR2 YNNKEL (reference sequence). Trimming removed 6 bases from V and 4 bases from J, with 13 bases in between. CDR3 sequence (DNA): TGTGCCAGCAGTGGGGATTGGGGGTATAATTCACCCCTCCACTTT. It is translated as CASSGDWGYNSPLHF.

This rearrangement joins TRBV10-3 to TRBJ1-1; unclear D gene. Per germline, CDR1 ENHRY and CDR2 SYGVKD. This CDR3 has 13 amino acids. V dropped 11 bases and J dropped 6 bases, with 19 bases sitting between them. CDR3 sequence reads: CASWATVSPEAFF. CDR3 nucleotides: TGTGCCTCCTGGGCAACAGTTAGCCCTGAAGCTTTCTTT.

CDR3 in DNA: TGTGCCAGCAGCCAATCGAGTGCGAGCTACAACTACGAGCAGTACTTC. This gives the protein CASSQSSASYNYEQYF. The rearrangement uses TRBV3-1 (or the pseudogene TRBV3-2) and TRBJ2-7; D is unresolved. Germline assignment: CDR1 LGHDT and CDR2 YNNKEL (reference sequence). CDR3 length: 16 amino acids. V lost 2 bases and J lost 3, with 17 bases in between.

This clone showed up just once. Other DNA sequences in this specimen translate into the identical CDR3. The V and J genes are TRBV28 and TRBJ2-7; maybe TRBD1 (5 bases). V lost 6 bases to trimming and J lost 2 bases, with 11 bases between them. This CDR3 has 13 amino acids. Germline V gene data show CDR1 as MDHEN and CDR2 as SYDVKM. The CDR3 protein is CASSRQSPYEQYF. The CDR3, as DNA: TGTGCCAGCAGCCGACAGTCCCCCTACGAGCAGTACTTC.

This clone was seen once. The J gene is TRBJ2-5, the V gene TRBV10-3, with 9 bases matching TRBD2. Trimming took 0 bases from V and 5 from J; bases not matched to a gene: 13. The CDR3 is made up of 18 amino acids. Germline CDR1 ENHRY, CDR2 SYGVKD. The CDR3, as DNA: TGTGCCATCAGTGAGTCGGGAGTTACTGCGGGAGGGAGTGAGACCCAGTACTTC. Translation: CAISESGVTAGGSETQYF.

DNA of the CDR3: TGTGCCAGCAGCATCACAGGGTTTGGGAACACTGAAGCTTTCTTT. Translation gives CASSITGFGNTEAFF. The chain uses TRBV27 and TRBJ1-1; perhaps TRBD1 as D (6 bases). This CDR3 has 15 residues. CDR1 and CDR2 from the germline V gene are MNHEY and SMNVEV (reference sequence). Between the trimmed V and J ends, which lost 6 bases and 1 base, there was a span of 15 bases.

The chain has TRBV20-1 and TRBJ1-6, with D possibly TRBD1 on 5 matching bases. From germline, CDR1 is DFQATT and CDR2 SNEGSKA (reference sequence). V was cut by 3 bases and J by 5 bases, with 17 bases left in between. The CDR3 covers 16 residues. The CDR3 spells CSASLSRPGNNSPLHF. CDR3 nucleotide sequence: TGCAGTGCTAGTTTATCCAGGCCAGGGAATAATTCACCCCTCCACTTT.